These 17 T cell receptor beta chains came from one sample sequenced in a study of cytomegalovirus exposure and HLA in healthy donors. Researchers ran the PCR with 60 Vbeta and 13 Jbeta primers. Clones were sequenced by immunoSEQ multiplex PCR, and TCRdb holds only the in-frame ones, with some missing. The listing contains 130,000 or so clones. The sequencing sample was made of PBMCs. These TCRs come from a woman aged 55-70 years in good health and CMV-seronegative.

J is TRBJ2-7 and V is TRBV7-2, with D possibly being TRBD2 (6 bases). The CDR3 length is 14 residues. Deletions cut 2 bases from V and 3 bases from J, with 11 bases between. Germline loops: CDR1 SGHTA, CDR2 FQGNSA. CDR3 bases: TGTGCCAGCAGCTTAAGAGGTAGCGGCTACGAGCAGTACTTC. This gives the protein CASSLRGSGYEQYF.

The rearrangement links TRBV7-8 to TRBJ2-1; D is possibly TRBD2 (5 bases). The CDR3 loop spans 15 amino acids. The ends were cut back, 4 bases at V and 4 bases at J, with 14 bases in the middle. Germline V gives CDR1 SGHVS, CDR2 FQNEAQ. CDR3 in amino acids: CASSSLGERYNEQFF. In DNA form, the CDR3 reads TGTGCCAGCAGCTCCCTGGGAGAGCGGTACAATGAGCAGTTCTTC.

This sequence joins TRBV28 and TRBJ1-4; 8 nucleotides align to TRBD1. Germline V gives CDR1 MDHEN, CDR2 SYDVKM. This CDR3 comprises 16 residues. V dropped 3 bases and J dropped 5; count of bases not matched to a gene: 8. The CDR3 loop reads CASSLPRQGRNEKLFF. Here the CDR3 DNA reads TGTGCCAGCAGTTTGCCCCGACAGGGGCGAAATGAAAAACTGTTTTTT.

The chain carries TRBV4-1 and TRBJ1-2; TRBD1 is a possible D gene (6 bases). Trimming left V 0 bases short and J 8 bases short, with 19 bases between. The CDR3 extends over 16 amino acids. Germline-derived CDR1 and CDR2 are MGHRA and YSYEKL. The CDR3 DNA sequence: TGCGCCAGCAGCCAAGATCGTGGCCAGGGGAAGGCCGGCTACACCTTC. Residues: CASSQDRGQGKAGYTF.

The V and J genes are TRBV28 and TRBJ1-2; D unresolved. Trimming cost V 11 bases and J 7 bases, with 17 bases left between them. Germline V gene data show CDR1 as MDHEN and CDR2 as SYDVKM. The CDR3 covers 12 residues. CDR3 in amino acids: CAGEALLGGYTF. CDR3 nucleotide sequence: TGTGCCGGGGAGGCCCTTTTGGGTGGCTACACCTTC.

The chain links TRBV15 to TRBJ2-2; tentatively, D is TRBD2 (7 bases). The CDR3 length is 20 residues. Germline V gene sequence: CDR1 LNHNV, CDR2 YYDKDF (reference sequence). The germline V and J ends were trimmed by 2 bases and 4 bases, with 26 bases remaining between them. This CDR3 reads CATSRTSPYAEGGGTGELFF. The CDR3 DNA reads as TGTGCCACCAGCAGAACGAGCCCCTACGCCGAGGGGGGGGGCACCGGGGAGCTGTTTTTT.

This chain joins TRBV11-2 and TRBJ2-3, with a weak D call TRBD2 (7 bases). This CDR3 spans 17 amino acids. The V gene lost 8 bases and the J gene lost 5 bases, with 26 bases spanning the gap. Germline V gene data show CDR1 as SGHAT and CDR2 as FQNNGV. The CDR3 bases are TGTGCCAGCGCCCCGGCCCATGGGAGGGGGGCGGAAGATACGCAGTATTTT. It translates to CASAPAHGRGAEDTQYF.

CDR3 in DNA: TGTGCCAGCTCACCATCCCTGGAGGTTACCGGGGAGCTGTTTTTT. Amino acid sequence: CASSPSLEVTGELFF. The chain has TRBV18 and TRBJ2-2; D possibly corresponds to TRBD2 (5 bases). The germline CDR1 and CDR2 sequences are KGHSH and LQKENI. The CDR3 runs 15 residues. V shed 2 bases and J shed 5 bases, with 12 bases lying between them.

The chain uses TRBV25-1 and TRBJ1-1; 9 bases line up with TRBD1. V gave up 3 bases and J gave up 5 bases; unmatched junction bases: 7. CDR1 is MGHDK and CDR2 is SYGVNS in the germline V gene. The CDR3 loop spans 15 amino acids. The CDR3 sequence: CASSDPGQGLTEAFF. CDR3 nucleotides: TGTGCCAGCAGTGACCCGGGACAGGGTTTGACTGAAGCTTTCTTT.

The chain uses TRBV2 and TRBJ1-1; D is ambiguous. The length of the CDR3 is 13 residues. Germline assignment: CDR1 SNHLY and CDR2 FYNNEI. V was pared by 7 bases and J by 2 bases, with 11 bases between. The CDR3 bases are TGTGCCAGCATGAAGGAGGGTAACACTGAAGCTTTCTTT. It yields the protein CASMKEGNTEAFF. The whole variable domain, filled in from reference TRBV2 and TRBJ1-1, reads EPEVTQTPSHQVTQMGQEVILRCVPISNHLYFYWYRQILGQKVEFLVSFYNNEISEKSEIFDDQFSVERPDGSNFTLKIRSTKLEDSAMYFCASMKEGNTEAFFGQGTRLTVV.

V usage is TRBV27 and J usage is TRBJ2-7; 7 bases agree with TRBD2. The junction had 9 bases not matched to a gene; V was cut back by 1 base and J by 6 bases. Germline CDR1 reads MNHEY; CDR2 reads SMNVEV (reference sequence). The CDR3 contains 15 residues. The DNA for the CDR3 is TGTGCCAGCAGTTTATTAGGGCGGACTAGGGGCGAGCAGTACTTC. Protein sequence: CASSLLGRTRGEQYF.

CDR3 amino acids: CASSLEGRVNTGELFF. CDR3 coding DNA: TGCGCCAGCAGCTTGGAAGGCAGGGTCAACACCGGGGAGCTGTTTTTT. The chain links TRBV5-1 to TRBJ2-2, with D perhaps matching TRBD1 (5 bases). The CDR3 extends over 16 amino acids. With 0 bases removed from V and 2 bases from J, the gap between germline ends came to 11 bases. Germline loops: CDR1 SGHRS, CDR2 YFSETQ.

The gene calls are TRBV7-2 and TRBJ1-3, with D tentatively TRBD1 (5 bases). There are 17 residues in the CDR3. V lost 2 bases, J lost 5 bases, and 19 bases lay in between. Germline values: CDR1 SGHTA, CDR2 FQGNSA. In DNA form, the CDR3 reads TGTGCCAGCAGCTTATTGATTGGGGCCGCCGGAAGAAACACCATATATTTT. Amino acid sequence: CASSLLIGAAGRNTIYF.

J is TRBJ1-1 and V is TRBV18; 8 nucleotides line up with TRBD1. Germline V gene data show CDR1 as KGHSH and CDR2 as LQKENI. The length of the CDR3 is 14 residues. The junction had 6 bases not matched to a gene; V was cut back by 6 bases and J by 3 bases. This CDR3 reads CASSLGQGYTEAFF. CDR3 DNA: TGTGCCAGCTCCCTCGGACAGGGATACACTGAAGCTTTCTTT.

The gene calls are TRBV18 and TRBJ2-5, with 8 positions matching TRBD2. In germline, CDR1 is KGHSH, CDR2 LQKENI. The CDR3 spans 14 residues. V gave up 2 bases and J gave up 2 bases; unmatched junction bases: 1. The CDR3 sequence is CASSPTSGQETQYF. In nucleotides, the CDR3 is TGTGCCAGCTCACCAACTAGCGGACAAGAGACCCAGTACTTC.

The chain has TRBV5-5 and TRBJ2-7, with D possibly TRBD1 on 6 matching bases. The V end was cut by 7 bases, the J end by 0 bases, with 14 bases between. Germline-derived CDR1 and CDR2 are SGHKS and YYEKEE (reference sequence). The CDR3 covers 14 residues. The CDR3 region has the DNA TGTGCCAGCGTTGGGACAACCCGCTCCTACGAGCAGTACTTC. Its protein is CASVGTTRSYEQYF.

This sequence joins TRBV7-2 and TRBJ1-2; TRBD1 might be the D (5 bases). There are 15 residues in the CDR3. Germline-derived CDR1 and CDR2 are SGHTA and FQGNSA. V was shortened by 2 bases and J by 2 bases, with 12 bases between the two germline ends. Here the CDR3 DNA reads TGTGCCAGCAGCTTATCATCTGGGGGGAACTATGGCTACACCTTC. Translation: CASSLSSGGNYGYTF.